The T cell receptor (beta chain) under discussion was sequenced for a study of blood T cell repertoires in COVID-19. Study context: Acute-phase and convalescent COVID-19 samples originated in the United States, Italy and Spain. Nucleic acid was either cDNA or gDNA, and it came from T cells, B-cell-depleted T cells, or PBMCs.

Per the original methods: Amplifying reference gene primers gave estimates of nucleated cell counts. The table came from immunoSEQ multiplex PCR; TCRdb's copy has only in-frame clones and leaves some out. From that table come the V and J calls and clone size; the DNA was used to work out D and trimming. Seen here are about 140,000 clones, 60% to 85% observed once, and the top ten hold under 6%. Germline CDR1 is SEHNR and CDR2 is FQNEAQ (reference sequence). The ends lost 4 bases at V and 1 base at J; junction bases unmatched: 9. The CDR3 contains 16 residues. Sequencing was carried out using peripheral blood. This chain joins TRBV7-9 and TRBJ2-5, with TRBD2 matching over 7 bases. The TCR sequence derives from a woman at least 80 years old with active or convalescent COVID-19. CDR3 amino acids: CASSSVGRGSQETQYF. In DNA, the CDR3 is TGTGCCAGCAGCTCCGTGGGGCGGGGGAGCCAAGAGACCCAGTACTTC.